These 21 T cell receptor beta chains originate from one sample sequenced in a study of cytomegalovirus exposure and HLA in healthy donors. In the PCR, 60 Vbeta and 13 Jbeta primers were used. Profiling relied on immunoSEQ multiplex PCR, and the TCRdb table lists in-frame clones only, not all of them. Altogether approximately 170,000 clones are present, over 70% being singletons, with the ten largest covering roughly 1.6%. The sequenced sample was PBMCs. The receptor source for this set is a woman aged 18-30 years in good health and CMV-seronegative.

This sequence joins TRBV28 and TRBJ2-4; D might be TRBD2 (6 bases). This CDR3 spans 15 amino acids. Germline loops: CDR1 MDHEN, CDR2 SYDVKM. Trimming cost V 3 bases and J 0 bases, with 9 bases left between them. DNA for the CDR3: TGTGCCAGCAGTTTGGAGGGTCTAGCCAAAAACATTCAGTACTTC. Amino acid sequence: CASSLEGLAKNIQYF.

This clone showed up just a few times. The chain uses TRBV7-7 and TRBJ2-2, with 8 bases identical to TRBD1. CDR3 size: 16 residues. Trimming at V came to 4 bases and at J to 5 bases, leaving 9 bases not matched to a gene. Germline lookup yields CDR1 SSHAT and CDR2 FNYEAQ (reference sequence). The CDR3 here is CASSSGTGQGTGELFF. Written as DNA, the CDR3 is TGTGCCAGCAGCTCGGGGACAGGCCAGGGGACCGGGGAGCTGTTTTTT. The full variable domain, in which reference TRBV7-7 and TRBJ2-2 provide the parts outside the CDR3, is GAGVSQSPRYKVTKRGQDVTLRCDPISSHATLYWYQQALGQGPEFLTYFNYEAQPDKSGLPSDRFSAERPEGSISTLTIQRTEQRDSAMYRCASSSGTGQGTGELFFGEGSRLTVL.

This clone was observed a handful of times. This chain links TRBV28 with TRBJ1-4; no firm D call. With 2 bases removed from V and 8 bases from J, the gap between germline ends came to 15 bases. Germline values: CDR1 MDHEN, CDR2 SYDVKM. This CDR3 spans 15 amino acids. CDR3 sequence: CASSLAGWAREKLFF. CDR3 nucleotides: TGTGCCAGCAGTTTAGCCGGATGGGCACGAGAAAAACTGTTTTTT.

CDR3 region: CASSLGRAGGPQETQYF. The CDR3 DNA reads as TGTGCCAGCAGCTTAGGGCGAGCGGGAGGGCCTCAAGAGACCCAGTACTTC. The chain has TRBV7-2 and TRBJ2-5; 10 bases match TRBD2. The V and J ends lost 1 base and 2 bases, in that order; junction bases with no gene match: 7. In germline, CDR1 is SGHTA, CDR2 FQGNSA. The CDR3 spans 17 residues.

The chain combines TRBV27 with TRBJ1-5; D is perhaps TRBD1 (5 bases). CDR1 and CDR2 (germline): MNHEY, SMNVEV (reference sequence). The germline V and J ends were trimmed by 5 bases and 0 bases, with 17 bases remaining between them. This CDR3 spans 17 amino acids. The CDR3 nucleotides read TGTGCCAGCAGTCCCGCGCGGGACCTTTATAGCAATCAGCCCCAGCATTTT. Protein sequence: CASSPARDLYSNQPQHF.

The chain joins TRBV5-6 to TRBJ2-7, with D perhaps TRBD1 (6 bases). The CDR3 runs to 12 residues. Germline assignment: CDR1 SGHDT and CDR2 YYEEEE. V was shortened by 4 bases and J by 4 bases, with 9 bases between the two germline ends. Written as DNA, the CDR3 is TGTGCCAGCAGCCTCAGGGGATACGAGCAGTACTTC. It codes for CASSLRGYEQYF.

The chain couples TRBV2 to TRBJ2-3; 8 positions agree with TRBD2. V dropped 6 bases and J dropped 1; count of bases not matched to a gene: 6. The germline V gene encodes CDR1 SNHLY and CDR2 FYNNEI. This CDR3 contains 15 residues. CDR3 in DNA: TGTGCCAGCAGGCTCTCGCGGGGGGGCACAGATACGCAGTATTTT. It specifies CASRLSRGGTDTQYF.

This clone was seen a single time. This chain joins TRBV28 and TRBJ1-4; 7 bases are shared with TRBD1. J lost 7 bases, V lost 5 bases, and 13 bases had no gene match. CDR1 and CDR2 from the germline V gene are MDHEN and SYDVKM. The CDR3 consists of 16 residues. CDR3 sequence: CASSPPSPGQSEKLFF. CDR3 coding DNA: TGTGCCAGCAGTCCCCCCTCGCCGGGACAGAGTGAAAAACTGTTTTTT.

The chain uses TRBV7-9 and TRBJ1-6; D may be TRBD1 (5 bases). This CDR3 comprises 14 residues. Deletions cut 2 bases from V and 5 bases from J, with 7 bases between. The germline V gene has CDR1 SEHNR and CDR2 FQNEAQ (reference sequence). CDR3 amino acids: CASSLLGDNSPLHF. The DNA of the CDR3 is TGTGCCAGCAGCTTACTAGGGGATAATTCACCCCTCCACTTT.

CDR3 bases: TGCGCCAGCAGTCGTCAAGCGGGAGGGAAAGATACGCAGTATTTT. Protein product: CASSRQAGGKDTQYF. The chain recombines TRBV4-3 with TRBJ2-3; TRBD2 agrees at 10 bases. J gave up 5 bases and V 6 bases, and 8 bases lay outside the gene matches. Germline loops: CDR1 LGHNA, CDR2 YSLEER. The CDR3 sequence is 15 residues long.

V is TRBV2 and J is TRBJ1-5; TRBD1 matches 10 bases. The CDR3 sequence is 17 residues long. V dropped 7 bases and J dropped 1; count of bases not matched to a gene: 10. Germline lookup yields CDR1 SNHLY and CDR2 FYNNEI. The chain's CDR3 is CASKSRDRGWSNQPQHF. CDR3 sequence (DNA): TGTGCCAGCAAAAGCCGGGACAGGGGTTGGAGCAATCAGCCCCAGCATTTT.

The chain has TRBV5-4 and TRBJ1-1, with D hard to call. Deletions cut 4 bases from V and 1 base from J, with 2 bases between. The length of the CDR3 is 11 residues. CDR1 is SGHNT and CDR2 is YYREEE in the germline V gene (reference sequence). The CDR3 is CASSQNTEAFF. CDR3 sequence (DNA): TGTGCCAGCAGCCAGAACACTGAAGCTTTCTTT.

The chain combines TRBV5-4 with TRBJ1-1; 7 bases line up with TRBD1. Germline trimming cut 5 bases from V and 8 bases from J; bases unmatched to any gene: 3. CDR1 and CDR2 (germline): SGHNT, YYREEE (reference sequence). This CDR3 is 11 amino acids long. CDR3 region: CASRRQGEAFF. CDR3 DNA sequence: TGTGCCAGCAGACGACAGGGAGAAGCTTTCTTT.

This chain joins TRBV11-2 and TRBJ2-3; D gene unclear. Germline CDR1 SGHAT, CDR2 FQNNGV. This CDR3 has 14 amino acids. Trimming took off 2 bases at V and 4 bases at J, with 10 bases between the two ends. CDR3 loop: CASSLIVEPDTQYF. For the CDR3, the DNA is TGTGCCAGCAGCTTAATCGTCGAGCCAGATACGCAGTATTTT. Full variable domain (rest looked up from reference TRBV11-2 and TRBJ2-3): EAGVAQSPRYKIIEKRQSVAFWCNPISGHATLYWYQQILGQGPKLLIQFQNNGVVDDSQLPKDRFSAERLKGVDSTLKIQPAKLEDSAVYLCASSLIVEPDTQYFGPGTRLTVL.

V and J are TRBV7-9 and TRBJ2-4; 8 bases line up with TRBD1. Germline V gives CDR1 SEHNR, CDR2 FQNEAQ (reference sequence). After removal of 5 bases from V and 7 bases from J, the junction contained 7 bases not matched to a gene. The CDR3 loop spans 14 amino acids. The CDR3 here is CASSPGTGGNIQYF. The CDR3 region has the DNA TGTGCCAGCAGCCCCGGGACAGGTGGGAACATTCAGTACTTC.

The rearrangement uses TRBV5-1 and TRBJ1-1; TRBD1 might be the D (5 bases). The CDR3 runs 13 residues. CDR1 is SGHRS and CDR2 is YFSETQ in the germline V gene. Trimming pared 0 bases from V and 6 bases from J, leaving 9 bases between. CDR3: CASSLVGGPEAFF. CDR3 coding DNA: TGCGCCAGCAGCTTGGTCGGGGGTCCTGAAGCTTTCTTT.

This rearrangement joins TRBV29-1 to TRBJ1-1; TRBD1 might be the D (6 bases). Trimming pared 3 bases from V and 1 base from J, leaving 6 bases between. The CDR3 runs to 12 residues. Germline loops: CDR1 SQVTM, CDR2 ANQGSEA. The CDR3 spells CSVDRGNTEAFF. As DNA, the CDR3 is TGCAGCGTTGACAGGGGGAACACTGAAGCTTTCTTT.

The chain employs TRBV4-1 and TRBJ2-2; possible D gene TRBD2, 6 bases. The CDR3 length is 15 residues. CDR1 is MGHRA, CDR2 YSYEKL, per germline. Deletions cut 0 bases from V and 4 bases from J, with 9 bases between. The DNA of the CDR3 is TGCGCCAGCAGCCAAGACCGCGGGGCCACCGGGGAGCTGTTTTTT. It codes for CASSQDRGATGELFF.

The V call is TRBV5-1, the J call TRBJ2-5, with 11 bases matching TRBD2. The germline V gene has CDR1 SGHRS and CDR2 YFSETQ. The CDR3 extends over 16 amino acids. Losses at the gene ends were 1 base for V and 4 bases for J; bases not matched to a gene: 6. As DNA, the CDR3 is TGCGCCAGCAGCTTGTCGCTAGCGGGGGGTACAGAGACCCAGTACTTC. As protein: CASSLSLAGGTETQYF.

The chain joins TRBV5-6 to TRBJ1-5; TRBD1 aligns across 8 bases. The CDR3 consists of 18 residues. V was pared by 4 bases and J by 2 bases, with 14 bases of the junction left unmatched. In germline, CDR1 is SGHDT, CDR2 YYEEEE. The CDR3 DNA reads as TGTGCCAGCAGCCGTCAGGCAGGGGGCGGGAATCGCAATCAGCCCCAGCATTTT. Translating gives CASSRQAGGGNRNQPQHF.

The sample holds a few counts of this clone. The CDR3 does not end in the conserved phenylalanine or tryptophan, so this is likely a read error. The DNA is omitted, as the CDR3 cannot be located on it reliably, and the CDR3 follows TCRdb's listing. The chain combines TRBV19 with TRBJ2-7; TRBD1, the table's D call, was not compared with the DNA. Germline lookup yields CDR1 LNHDA and CDR2 SQIVND (reference sequence). The CDR3 is 9 residues long, ends included. CDR3 loop: CASQGFPGI.